The present T cell receptor (beta chain) was sequenced within a study of PD-1 blockade in classical Hodgkin lymphoma. Per the germline V gene, CDR1 is SGHNT and CDR2 is YYREEE (reference sequence). The CDR3 spans 16 residues. The trim removed 4 bases at V and 5 bases at J, leaving 12 bases unmatched. All the patients suffered relapse after autologous stem cell transplantation, and brentuximab vedotin exposure differed. Whole-study results and caveats: CD4+ TCR diversity rose significantly by C4D1, and CD8+ TCR diversity did not.

Remarks on this clone: Its target is not known.

Profiling relied on immunoSEQ multiplex PCR, and the TCRdb table lists in-frame clones only, not all of them. This table holds 110,000 or so clones, roughly 87% found once. This TCR derives from a human donor with classical Hodgkin lymphoma. The J gene is TRBJ1-1, the V gene TRBV5-4; 9 bases align to TRBD1. The sample in question was peripheral blood mononuclear cells (PBMCs), obtained before the second cycle of nivolumab. The chain's CDR3 is CASSQDGMTGGTEAFF. In nucleotides, the CDR3 is TGTGCCAGCAGCCAAGATGGCATGACAGGGGGAACTGAAGCTTTCTTT.